The 10 T cell receptor beta chains presented below share a single source sample, sequenced in a study of blood T cell repertoires in COVID-19. Data came from immunoSEQ multiplex PCR; TCRdb stores just in-frame clones and leaves some out. The table records 200,000 to 300,000 clones, around nine tenths of them present only once. Sequencing used peripheral blood. All receptors derive from a man at least 80 years old with acute or convalescent COVID-19.

The V call is TRBV19, the J call TRBJ2-5; possible D gene TRBD2, 6 bases. CDR1 LNHDA and CDR2 SQIVND come from the germline V gene (reference sequence). The CDR3 contains 14 residues. With 6 bases removed from V and 5 bases from J, the gap between germline ends came to 16 bases. Here the CDR3 DNA reads TGTGCCAGTAGATCAGACGGGAGAACGGAGACCCAGTACTTC. Its translation: CASRSDGRTETQYF.

The chain couples TRBV11-2 to TRBJ2-1, with TRBD2 matching over 13 bases. The CDR3 is 17 amino acids. Germline trimming cut 3 bases from V and 5 bases from J; bases unmatched to any gene: 7. Per the germline V gene, CDR1 is SGHAT and CDR2 is FQNNGV. The CDR3 bases are TGTGCCAGCAGCTTTAGGGGACTAGCGGGATCCCACAATGAGCAGTTCTTC. Protein product: CASSFRGLAGSHNEQFF. Looking up the rest from reference TRBV11-2 and TRBJ2-1 gives the full variable domain: EAGVAQSPRYKIIEKRQSVAFWCNPISGHATLYWYQQILGQGPKLLIQFQNNGVVDDSQLPKDRFSAERLKGVDSTLKIQPAKLEDSAVYLCASSFRGLAGSHNEQFFGPGTRLTVL.

The chain joins TRBV5-1 to TRBJ2-2, with a possible D match to TRBD1 (5 bases). The CDR3 length is 15 residues. Trimming removed 0 bases at V and 4 bases at J, with 10 bases between. Germline loops: CDR1 SGHRS, CDR2 YFSETQ. The CDR3 spells CASSLGWGSTGELFF. CDR3 in DNA: TGCGCCAGCAGCTTGGGCTGGGGCTCCACCGGGGAGCTGTTTTTT.

V and J are TRBV4-3 and TRBJ1-5; 9 nucleotides match TRBD1. After removal of 0 bases from V and 7 bases from J, the junction contained 10 bases not matched to a gene. Per the germline V gene, CDR1 is LGHNA and CDR2 is YSLEER. The CDR3 consists of 17 residues. CDR3 protein: CASSQESRDRVEQPQHF. DNA for the CDR3: TGCGCCAGCAGCCAAGAGTCCCGGGACAGGGTCGAACAGCCCCAGCATTTT.

V and J are TRBV16 and TRBJ1-5; possibly TRBD1 for D (6 bases). V was pared by 4 bases and J by 5 bases, with 9 bases between. This CDR3 contains 13 residues. Per the germline V gene, CDR1 is KGHSY and CDR2 is FQNENV. Written as DNA, the CDR3 is TGTGCCAGCAGCCGACAGGTTTATCAGCCCCAGCATTTT. It specifies CASSRQVYQPQHF.

The V and J genes are TRBV28 and TRBJ2-3; TRBD2 aligns across 10 bases. V shed 4 bases and J 9 bases; nucleotides not matched to a gene: 10. The germline CDR1 and CDR2 sequences are MDHEN and SYDVKM. The CDR3 sequence is 15 residues long. CDR3 sequence reads: CASSSQEAGGETQYF. Here the CDR3 DNA reads TGTGCCAGCAGTTCTCAAGAAGCGGGAGGGGAAACGCAGTATTTT.

The V gene is TRBV7-9, the J gene TRBJ2-3, with D possibly matching TRBD2 (5 bases). Trimming pared 7 bases from V and 1 base from J, leaving 12 bases between. Germline CDR1 SEHNR, CDR2 FQNEAQ (reference sequence). The CDR3 consists of 14 residues. The CDR3 DNA follows: TGTGCCAGCACACGGAGCGGAGGCACAGATACGCAGTATTTT. It encodes CASTRSGGTDTQYF. Full variable domain (missing parts from reference TRBV7-9 and TRBJ2-3): DTGVSQNPRHKITKRGQNVTFRCDPISEHNRLYWYRQTLGQGPEFLTYFQNEAQLEKSRLLSDRFSAERPKGSFSTLEIQRTEQGDSAMYLCASTRSGGTDTQYFGPGTRLTVL.

This clone appeared a single time. The chain employs TRBV29-1 and TRBJ2-7, with 8 bases lining up with TRBD1. The V segment lost 6 bases and the J segment 2 bases; nucleotides outside the gene matches: 15. CDR1 and CDR2 (germline): SQVTM, ANQGSEA. The CDR3 sequence is 16 residues long. The DNA for the CDR3 is TGCAGCGTCCGGGCAGGGGGCCGTTCAGTCGCCTACGAGCAGTACTTC. Residues: CSVRAGGRSVAYEQYF.

This clone was picked up a small number of times. The gene calls are TRBV12-3 or TRBV12-4 and TRBJ1-6; no definite D call. This CDR3 has 12 amino acids. Trimming left V 6 bases short and J 7 bases short, with 7 bases between. The CDR3 coding sequence is TGTGCCAGCAGCCGAGCAAATTCACCCCTCCACTTT. As protein: CASSRANSPLHF.

This clone was seen only once. The chain joins TRBV27 to TRBJ2-7, with 9 nucleotides matching TRBD2. The CDR3 consists of 14 residues. The trim removed 4 bases at V and 6 bases at J, leaving 7 bases unmatched. Germline V lookup: CDR1 MNHEY, CDR2 SMNVEV (reference sequence). CDR3 DNA: TGTGCCAGCAGTTCACTAGCGGGTCTCCGCGAGCAGTACTTC. This codes for CASSSLAGLREQYF.